The clone carrying this T cell receptor (beta chain) was detected only once. Its antigen is not known. This record comes from a study of cytomegalovirus exposure and HLA in healthy donors. Study findings and constraints: Common viral pathogens (according to a later analysis) appeared linked to several of the most significant clusters. Clonal expansion was found to be greater in HLA-associated TCR beta chains than in equally common others in a later analysis. With later analysis, a missense DCLRE1C variant became linked to TCR beta V- and J-gene trimming. Rates of TCR association differed by HLA locus in a later analysis, with DRB1 highest and HLA-C lowest.

The PCR made use of 60 Vbeta and 13 Jbeta primers. Clones were sequenced by immunoSEQ multiplex PCR, and TCRdb holds only the in-frame ones, with some missing. The data hold 75,000 to 95,000 clones, with 80% to 90% observed a single time. V gave up 5 bases and J gave up 2 bases, with 16 bases separating them. Germline V CDR1 and CDR2: SEHNR, FQNEAQ (reference sequence). The CDR3 spans 15 residues. Input material: PBMCs. The gene calls are TRBV7-9 and TRBJ2-7; TRBD1 is a possible D gene (6 bases). The origin of this receptor is a man aged 18 to 30 in good health and CMV-seronegative. DNA for the CDR3: TGTGCCAGCAGCCCGCCCGACAGGCCTACCTACGAGCAGTACTTC. Translating gives CASSPPDRPTYEQYF.